What follows are 21 T cell receptor beta chains derived from one specimen sequenced in a study of OX40 agonist ivuxolimab in advanced cancers. Method: immunoSEQ multiplex PCR; TCRdb's copy keeps in-frame clones and lacks some. The data contain approximately 60,000 clones, more than 80% of them seen just once; the ten biggest clones take up roughly 5.1%. This sample comprised CD4+ or CD8+ T cells sorted from blood, obtained in a trial of the OX40 agonist ivuxolimab. The receptor source for this set is an adult with an advanced solid tumor such as melanoma, head and neck, liver or kidney cancer.

Worth noting for this clone: An end of the junction differs from the germline gene, which may be a read error. The rearrangement uses TRBV7-3 and TRBJ1-1; D not resolved. This CDR3 has 14 residues. Germline V lookup: CDR1 SGHTA, CDR2 FQGTGA. CDR3 sequence: CASSIAGVSTEVFF. The CDR3 DNA is TGTGCCAGCAGCATAGCCGGGGTGAGCACTGAAGTTTTCTTT.

V usage is TRBV7-9 and J usage is TRBJ1-4; 8 nucleotides agree with TRBD1. Germline lookup yields CDR1 SEHNR and CDR2 FQNEAQ (reference sequence). The CDR3 length is 14 residues. V lost 1 base, J lost 14 bases, and 9 bases stayed unmatched. The CDR3 spells CASSLDYTDRALFF. CDR3 nucleotides: TGTGCCAGCAGCTTAGATTATACGGACAGGGCGCTGTTTTTT.

The chain has TRBV29-1 and TRBJ1-3; D not resolved. V lost 6 bases to trimming and J lost 4 bases, with 16 bases between them. The length of the CDR3 is 14 residues. CDR1 and CDR2 (germline): SQVTM, ANQGSEA. In DNA, the CDR3 is TGCAGCGTCATCGCGGGCGGTCGCGGAAACACCATATATTTT. It yields the protein CSVIAGGRGNTIYF.

The chain combines TRBV10-1 with TRBJ2-3; D unresolved. Looked up from germline, CDR1 is WNHNN and CDR2 is SYGVQD (reference sequence). V was cut by 2 bases and J by 6 bases, with 9 bases left in between. The CDR3 is made up of 13 amino acids. CDR3 loop: CASSEGVADTQYF. CDR3 coding DNA: TGCGCCAGCAGTGAGGGGGTTGCGGATACGCAGTATTTT.

This clone was seen only a few times. The chain couples TRBV4-1 to TRBJ2-3, with TRBD2 matching 9 bases. The CDR3 has 14 residues. V lost 6 bases and J lost 4; bases outside the gene matches: 5. Per the germline V gene, CDR1 is MGHRA and CDR2 is YSYEKL. For the CDR3, the DNA is TGCGCCAGCAGACCCCGCGGGAGGGCAGATACGCAGTATTTT. It yields the protein CASRPRGRADTQYF.

Only a few counts were recorded for this clone. V and J are TRBV7-2 and TRBJ1-2; D gene unclear. Germline V gene lookup returns CDR1 SGHTA and CDR2 FQGNSA. Trimming pared 2 bases from V and 4 bases from J, leaving 14 bases between. The CDR3 extends over 15 amino acids. Here the CDR3 DNA reads TGTGCCAGCAGCTTAACATCGCGTACCCTCTATGGCTACACCTTC. Protein sequence: CASSLTSRTLYGYTF.

This rearrangement joins TRBV9 to TRBJ2-3; D is unclear. Per germline, CDR1 SGDLS and CDR2 YYNGEE. The CDR3 covers 14 residues. V shed 3 bases and J shed 0 bases, with 8 bases lying between them. CDR3 protein: CASSAGLSTDTQYF. CDR3 coding DNA: TGTGCCAGCAGCGCTGGCCTCAGCACAGATACGCAGTATTTT.

The V call is TRBV15, the J call TRBJ2-5; D uncertain. Germline values: CDR1 LNHNV, CDR2 YYDKDF (reference sequence). V lost 1 base and J 1 base, leaving 16 bases between the germline ends. The CDR3 runs to 17 residues. In DNA, the CDR3 is TGTGCCACCAGCAGAGTATTGAGGCAGGACGGCCAAGAGACCCAGTACTTC. Translated: CATSRVLRQDGQETQYF.

This clone appeared a few times. V gene TRBV28 combines with J gene TRBJ1-6; TRBD1 aligns across 11 bases. The V and J ends lost 6 bases and 8 bases, in that order; junction bases with no gene match: 3. The germline V gene has CDR1 MDHEN and CDR2 SYDVKM. The CDR3 runs 14 residues. CDR3 sequence: CASSPGQGDSPLHF. CDR3 coding DNA: TGTGCCAGCAGCCCGGGACAGGGGGATTCACCCCTCCACTTT.

The count of this clone is one. The chain links TRBV19 to TRBJ1-5; TRBD1 matches 10 bases. Germline loops: CDR1 LNHDA, CDR2 SQIVND (reference sequence). The CDR3 totals 15 residues. Losses at the gene ends were 7 bases for V and 2 bases for J; bases not matched to a gene: 5. CDR3: CASMGQGLGNQPQHF. CDR3 nucleotide sequence: TGTGCCAGTATGGGACAGGGGTTGGGCAATCAGCCCCAGCATTTT.

The CDR3 DNA sequence: TGTGCCAGCAGCTACCAGGGGACGCGGTTCGTTTATACGCAGTATTTT. It encodes CASSYQGTRFVYTQYF. J is TRBJ2-3 and V is TRBV4-2, with TRBD1 as a possible D gene (6 bases). Per germline, CDR1 LGHNA and CDR2 YNFKEQ. CDR3 size: 16 residues. Trimming pared 5 bases from V and 7 bases from J, leaving 22 bases between.

As DNA, the CDR3 is TGCGCCAGCAGCTTGGCTGATAGCGGGAGTGATACGCAGTATTTT. Translating it yields CASSLADSGSDTQYF. This chain links TRBV5-1 with TRBJ2-3, with 9 positions matching TRBD2. The V segment lost 0 bases and the J segment 6 bases; nucleotides outside the gene matches: 5. The CDR3 has 15 amino acids. Per the germline V gene, CDR1 is SGHRS and CDR2 is YFSETQ. Full variable domain (rest looked up from reference TRBV5-1 and TRBJ2-3): KAGVTQTPRYLIKTRGQQVTLSCSPISGHRSVSWYQQTPGQGLQFLFEYFSETQRNKGNFPGRFSGRQFSNSRSEMNVSTLELGDSALYLCASSLADSGSDTQYFGPGTRLTVL.

This clone has just a few counts. The J gene is TRBJ2-4, the V gene TRBV6-1, with D maybe TRBD2 (6 bases). The CDR3 length is 14 residues. The germline CDR1 and CDR2 sequences are MNHNS and SASEGT. V shed 0 bases and J shed 4 bases, with 7 bases lying between them. DNA of the CDR3: TGTGCCAGCAGTGAAGCGGAGGGTAAAAACATTCAGTACTTC. Its translation: CASSEAEGKNIQYF.

The gene calls are TRBV29-1 and TRBJ2-2; tentatively, D is TRBD2 (5 bases). Deletions cut 2 bases from V and 6 bases from J, with 16 bases between. Germline CDR1 and CDR2: SQVTM and ANQGSEA. There are 15 residues in the CDR3. CDR3 region: CSVETPEGSPGELFF. CDR3 in DNA: TGCAGCGTTGAAACCCCAGAGGGTAGCCCCGGGGAGCTGTTTTTT.

This chain uses TRBV10-3 with TRBJ2-1; D gene unclear. Germline CDR1 ENHRY, CDR2 SYGVKD. The CDR3 has 12 amino acids. V was clipped by 3 bases and J by 10 bases, with 10 bases between them. In DNA form, the CDR3 reads TGTGCCATCAGTGACCAATCCTCGGAGCAGTTCTTC. Translated: CAISDQSSEQFF.

The genes are TRBV25-1 and TRBJ1-1, with D tentatively TRBD1 (5 bases). V gave up 1 base and J gave up 8 bases, with 20 bases separating them. Germline values: CDR1 MGHDK, CDR2 SYGVNS. CDR3 length equals 16 residues. The CDR3 region is CASSEFSTPYGTEAFF. The CDR3 DNA follows: TGTGCCAGCAGTGAATTCTCGACCCCCTATGGGACCGAAGCTTTCTTT.

The chain has TRBV19 and TRBJ2-2; TRBD2 matches 9 bases. Per the germline V gene, CDR1 is LNHDA and CDR2 is SQIVND (reference sequence). The CDR3 loop spans 15 amino acids. With V trimmed by 2 bases and J by 5 bases, 3 bases remained unmatched. The CDR3 DNA reads as TGTGCCAGTAGTATAAGCGGGAGGATTACCGGGGAGCTGTTTTTT. This codes for CASSISGRITGELFF. The full variable domain, completed using reference TRBV19 and TRBJ2-2, is DGGITQSPKYLFRKEGQNVTLSCEQNLNHDAMYWYRQDPGQGLRLIYYSQIVNDFQKGDIAEGYSVSREKKESFPLTVTSAQKNPTAFYLCASSISGRITGELFFGEGSRLTVL.

V gene TRBV4-2 combines with J gene TRBJ2-1; D is perhaps TRBD2 (6 bases). The V end was cut by 0 bases, the J end by 10 bases, with 10 bases between. The CDR3 covers 13 residues. Germline values: CDR1 LGHNA, CDR2 YNFKEQ. This chain's CDR3 is CASSQEEGGEQFF. Written as DNA, the CDR3 is TGTGCCAGCAGCCAAGAGGAGGGTGGGGAGCAGTTCTTC.

This chain joins TRBV30 and TRBJ2-2; no definite D call. This CDR3 contains 14 residues. The V gene lost 3 bases and the J gene lost 1 base, with 9 bases spanning the gap. Germline V gene lookup returns CDR1 GTSNPN and CDR2 SVGIG (reference sequence). This CDR3 reads CAWSPTVNTGELFF. The CDR3 nucleotides read TGTGCCTGGAGCCCAACAGTGAACACCGGGGAGCTGTTTTTT.

The chain uses TRBV19 and TRBJ2-7, with 7 positions matching TRBD1. In germline, CDR1 is LNHDA, CDR2 SQIVND (reference sequence). V shed 7 bases, J shed 2 bases, and the junction held 8 bases outside the gene matches. The CDR3 extends over 14 amino acids. CDR3 nucleotide sequence: TGTGCCAGTAACTCCGGGCAGGGGGCCTACGAGCAGTACTTC. Residues: CASNSGQGAYEQYF.

The rearrangement links TRBV7-9 to TRBJ1-2; 9 nucleotides match TRBD1. The V gene end was trimmed by 6 bases and the J gene end by 7 bases; junction bases not matched to a gene: 6. The CDR3 totals 13 residues. The germline gives CDR1 SEHNR, CDR2 FQNEAQ (reference sequence). CDR3 sequence: CASSPGQGVGYTF. CDR3 coding DNA: TGTGCCAGCAGTCCGGGACAGGGAGTTGGCTACACCTTC.